This TCR beta chain was sequenced during a study of blood T cell repertoires in COVID-19. Study-level background: Samples representing acute and convalescent COVID-19 were sourced from the United States, Italy and Spain.

Germline V gene lookup returns CDR1 LGHDT and CDR2 YNNKEL (reference sequence). This CDR3 is built from 16 residues. The ends lost 1 base at V and 5 bases at J; junction bases unmatched: 10. This clone was detected a few times. The repertoire was sequenced with immunoSEQ multiplex PCR; TCRdb's copy has only in-frame clones and lacks some. This sample has almost 500,000 clones, with about 88% found just once. Those who participated ranged in age from roughly 18 to 89 years and resided in about 24 US areas. Two consecutive negative NP/OP PCR tests, clearance, or resolved symptoms defined Cohort 3 recovery.

This TCR derives from a woman in her sixties who had recovered from COVID-19. Sequences were obtained from PBMCs or T cells enriched from blood (not recorded which). This rearrangement joins TRBV3-1 (or the pseudogene TRBV3-2) to TRBJ1-2; 7 positions agree with TRBD1. CDR3 region: CASSQGPPGQSYGYTF. The CDR3 DNA is TGTGCCAGCAGCCAAGGTCCGCCGGGACAGAGTTATGGCTACACCTTC.